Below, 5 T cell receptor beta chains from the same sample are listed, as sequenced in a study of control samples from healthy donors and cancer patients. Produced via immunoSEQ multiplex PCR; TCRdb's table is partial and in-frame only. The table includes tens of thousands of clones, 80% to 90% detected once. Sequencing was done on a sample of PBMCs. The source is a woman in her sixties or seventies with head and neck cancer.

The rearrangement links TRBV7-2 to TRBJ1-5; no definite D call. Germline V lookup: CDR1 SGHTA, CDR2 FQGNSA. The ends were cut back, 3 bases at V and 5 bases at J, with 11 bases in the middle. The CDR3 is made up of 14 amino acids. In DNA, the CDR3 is TGTGCCAGCAGCTTGCTGCAGGCGTATCAGCCCCAGCATTTT. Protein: CASSLLQAYQPQHF.

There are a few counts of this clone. CDR3 loop: CASSLERETTYEQYF. DNA of the CDR3: TGTGCCAGCAGCTTAGAGCGGGAGACAACCTACGAGCAGTACTTC. The rearrangement uses TRBV7-8 and TRBJ2-7, with 8 nucleotides matching TRBD2. The CDR3 is 15 amino acids. Germline V gene data show CDR1 as SGHVS and CDR2 as FQNEAQ. V lost 1 base to trimming and J lost 2 bases; unmatched junction nucleotides: 4.

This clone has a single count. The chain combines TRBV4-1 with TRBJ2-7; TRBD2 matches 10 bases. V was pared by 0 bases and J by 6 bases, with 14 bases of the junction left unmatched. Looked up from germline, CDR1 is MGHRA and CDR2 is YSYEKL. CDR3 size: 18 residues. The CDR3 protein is CASSQDRLELAGEPEQYF. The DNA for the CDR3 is TGCGCCAGCAGCCAAGATAGACTGGAGCTAGCGGGAGAACCCGAGCAGTACTTC.

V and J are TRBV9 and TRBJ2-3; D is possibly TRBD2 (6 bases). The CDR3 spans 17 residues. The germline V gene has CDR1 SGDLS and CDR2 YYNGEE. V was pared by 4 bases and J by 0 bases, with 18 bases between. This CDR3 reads CASSKEGREPSTDTQYF. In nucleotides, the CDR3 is TGTGCCAGCAGCAAAGAGGGGCGGGAACCTAGCACAGATACGCAGTATTTT. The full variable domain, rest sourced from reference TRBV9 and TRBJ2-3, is DSGVTQTPKHLITATGQRVTLRCSPRSGDLSVYWYQQSLDQGLQFLIQYYNGEERAKGNILERFSAQQFPDLHSELNLSSLELGDSALYFCASSKEGREPSTDTQYFGPGTRLTVL.

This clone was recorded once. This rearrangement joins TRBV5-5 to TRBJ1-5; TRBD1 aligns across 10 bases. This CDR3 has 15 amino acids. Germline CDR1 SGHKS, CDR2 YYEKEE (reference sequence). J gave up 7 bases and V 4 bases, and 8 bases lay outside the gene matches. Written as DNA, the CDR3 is TGTGCCAGCAGCACAGACAGGGGGCGGTCGCAGCCCCAGCATTTT. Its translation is CASSTDRGRSQPQHF.